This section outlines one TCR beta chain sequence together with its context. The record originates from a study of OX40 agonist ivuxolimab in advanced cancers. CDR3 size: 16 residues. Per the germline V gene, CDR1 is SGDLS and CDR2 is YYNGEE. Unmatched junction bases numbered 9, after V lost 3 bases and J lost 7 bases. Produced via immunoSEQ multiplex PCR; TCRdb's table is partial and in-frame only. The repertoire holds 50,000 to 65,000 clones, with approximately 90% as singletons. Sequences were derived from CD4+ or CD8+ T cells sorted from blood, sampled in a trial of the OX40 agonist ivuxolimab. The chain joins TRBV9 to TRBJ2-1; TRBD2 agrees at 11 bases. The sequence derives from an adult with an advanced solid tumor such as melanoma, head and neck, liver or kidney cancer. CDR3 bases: TGTGCCAGCAGCGGCGTTAGCGGGGGGGCCGGGAATGAGCAGTTCTTC. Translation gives CASSGVSGGAGNEQFF. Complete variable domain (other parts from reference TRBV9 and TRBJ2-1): DSGVTQTPKHLITATGQRVTLRCSPRSGDLSVYWYQQSLDQGLQFLIQYYNGEERAKGNILERFSAQQFPDLHSELNLSSLELGDSALYFCASSGVSGGAGNEQFFGPGTRLTVL.